These 9 T cell receptor beta chains came from one sample sequenced in a study of beta chain features in type 1 diabetes. Whole-study results and caveats: When Type 1 diabetes patients were examined, their TCRB CDR3s proved moderately but significantly shorter in all four CD4+ subsets.

What was sequenced were expressed TCRB transcripts, since all of the isolated RNA had been reverse transcribed. The data were produced by immunoSEQ multiplex PCR, yet TCRdb's version contains in-frame clones alone and is incomplete. The table lists over 200,000 clones, approximately 10% of them singletons, with 0.017% in the top ten. Their cognate antigens are unknown. Material: naive CD4+ T cells from blood. The receptor set was obtained from a man aged 25 to 45 with type 1 diabetes.

This clone has just a few counts. The rearrangement joins TRBV4-3 to TRBJ2-3; 8 bases fit TRBD2. V was pared by 0 bases and J by 6 bases, with 5 bases of the junction left unmatched. The V gene's germline CDR1 is LGHNA and CDR2 YSLEER. This CDR3 spans 15 amino acids. CDR3 sequence (DNA): TGCGCCAGCAGCCAAGATAGGCGGACTAGCGATACGCAGTATTTT. This translates into CASSQDRRTSDTQYF.

The rearrangement links TRBV15 to TRBJ1-2, with D perhaps matching TRBD1 (5 bases). This CDR3 is built from 12 residues. In germline, CDR1 is LNHNV, CDR2 YYDKDF (reference sequence). Deletions cut 0 bases from V and 7 bases from J, with 6 bases between. The chain's CDR3 is CATSRDQGGYTF. The CDR3 coding sequence is TGTGCCACCAGCAGAGATCAGGGTGGCTACACCTTC. Variable domain in full (rest from reference TRBV15 and TRBJ1-2): DAMVIQNPRYQVTQFGKPVTLSCSQTLNHNVMYWYQQKSSQAPKLLFHYYDKDFNNEADTPDNFQSRRPNTSFCFLDIRSPGLGDTAMYLCATSRDQGGYTFGSGTRLTVV.

This clone appeared a few times. This chain connects TRBV5-1 to TRBJ2-3, with 7 bases lining up with TRBD1. Germline-derived CDR1 and CDR2 are SGHRS and YFSETQ. The CDR3 is 16 amino acids. The junction had 10 bases not matched to a gene; V was cut back by 4 bases and J by 2 bases. This chain's CDR3 is CASSLGQFPFTDTQYF. CDR3 sequence (DNA): TGCGCCAGCAGCCTGGGACAGTTCCCCTTCACAGATACGCAGTATTTT.

This clone was observed a few times. The chain combines TRBV7-8 with TRBJ2-1, with TRBD2 identical over 7 bases. Germline lookup yields CDR1 SGHVS and CDR2 FQNEAQ. The V gene end was trimmed by 3 bases and the J gene end by 6 bases; junction bases not matched to a gene: 5. This CDR3 comprises 14 residues. CDR3: CASSFRRGINEQFF. The CDR3 coding sequence is TGTGCCAGCAGCTTCCGGCGGGGGATCAATGAGCAGTTCTTC.

CDR3 DNA: TGCAGCGTTGAAGATCTTCGGGACAGGGTCAGAAGAACCCAGTACTTC. It encodes CSVEDLRDRVRRTQYF. The V call is TRBV29-1, the J call TRBJ2-5, with 9 bases fitting TRBD1. Germline V gene sequence: CDR1 SQVTM, CDR2 ANQGSEA. V lost 0 bases, J lost 8 bases, and 13 bases stayed unmatched. The CDR3 is made up of 16 amino acids.

The V call is TRBV18, the J call TRBJ1-1; D ambiguous. Germline V CDR1 and CDR2: KGHSH, LQKENI. This CDR3 is 14 amino acids long. With 2 bases removed from V and 0 bases from J, the gap between germline ends came to 7 bases. CDR3: CASSPIPVNTEAFF. In nucleotides, the CDR3 is TGTGCCAGCTCACCAATTCCAGTGAACACTGAAGCTTTCTTT.

This clone turned up a few times. This chain uses TRBV7-8 with TRBJ2-7; D call uncertain. There are 13 residues in the CDR3. CDR1 SGHVS and CDR2 FQNEAQ come from the germline V gene. V was clipped by 2 bases and J by 3 bases, with 8 bases between them. CDR3 DNA: TGTGCCAGCAGCTTAACGAAGCGCTACGAGCAGTACTTC. Protein product: CASSLTKRYEQYF.

The CDR3 DNA sequence: TGTGCCAGCTCACCTTTCGACAGGGTGAACGAGCAGTACTTC. Translating gives CASSPFDRVNEQYF. The rearrangement uses TRBV18 and TRBJ2-7, with 7 bases identical to TRBD1. The CDR3 consists of 14 residues. V shed 3 bases, J shed 5 bases, and the junction held 7 bases outside the gene matches. Germline CDR1 is KGHSH and CDR2 is LQKENI.

The rearrangement uses TRBV18 and TRBJ1-1; D remains unclear. The CDR3 has 14 amino acids. Germline V gene lookup returns CDR1 KGHSH and CDR2 LQKENI. Between the trimmed V and J ends, which lost 0 bases and 6 bases, there was a span of 11 bases. For the CDR3, the DNA is TGTGCCAGCTCACCACCGAATCGGGAACCTGAAGCTTTCTTT. This sequence encodes CASSPPNREPEAFF.